Below, one TCR beta chain is given with its context. Cohort placement rested on clinical history that participants reported themselves. The source of the sample is a study of blood T cell repertoires in COVID-19. There are 17 residues in the CDR3. CDR1 and CDR2 from the germline V gene are SGHNT and YYREEE (reference sequence). V was pared by 4 bases and J by 0 bases, with 10 bases of the junction left unmatched. Here immunoSEQ multiplex PCR was the method, and the copy in TCRdb shows in-frame clones only, minus some. The data hold over 250,000 clones, with 88% observed a single time. The receptor was derived from a woman aged 45 to 65 who had recovered from COVID-19. V and J are TRBV5-4 and TRBJ2-3, with 8 bases matching TRBD2. Sequencing was done on a sample of PBMCs or T cells enriched from blood (not recorded which). CDR3 region: CASSPLGLAGSTDTQYF. CDR3 nucleotide sequence: TGTGCCAGCAGCCCCCTTGGTTTAGCGGGGAGCACAGATACGCAGTATTTT.